The 23 T cell receptor beta chains reported below all come from one sample, sequenced in a study of T cells in tuberculosis listed by TCRdb under 2018. PBMC were thawed, rested overnight, stained with GMM-loaded CD1B tetramer, a Live/Dead dye and anti-CD3, and then sorted on a FACS Aria II. CD1B tetramers were loaded with C32 glucose monomycolate purified from Rhodococcus equi. Receptor amplification or capture employed the immunoSEQ multiplex PCR assay. This is the immuneACCESS table as TCRdb keeps it, with only in-frame sequences that have V and J called. A part of the clones is gone; compared with another copy, unresolved V genes explain less than half, and the rest is unexplained. Counted in this sample were nearly 60,000 clones; roughly 90% of them appeared once. Together, the top ten hold 21% of the sample. Sequenced material: CD1b-GMM tetramer-negative cells sorted from PBMCs. The cell subset or site tag for this specimen amounts to: T cells not binding CD1B-GMM tetramer, sorted from same donor. The receptors shown here come from an adult woman with latent tuberculosis.

The chain has TRBV6-5 and TRBJ1-1; D is perhaps TRBD1 (5 bases). Trimming stripped 2 bases from V and 3 bases from J, with 7 bases between. Germline V gene data show CDR1 as MNHEY and CDR2 as SVGAGI. The CDR3 is 13 amino acids. CDR3 coding DNA: TGTGCCAGCAGTTACGCGGGGCACACTGAAGCTTTCTTT. This gives the protein CASSYAGHTEAFF.

The CDR3 DNA is TGTGCCAGCAGTGAGCGGCGGGAGACCCACGAGCAGTACTTC. Residues: CASSERRETHEQYF. The chain is built from TRBV6-4 and TRBJ2-5; 7 bases map to TRBD2. The DNA end lines up better with TRBJ2-7; the J call may be wrong. Germline CDR1 is MRHNA and CDR2 is SNTAGT. This CDR3 region has 14 residues.

The chain employs TRBV5-1 and TRBJ2-7; 12 bases agree with TRBD1. This CDR3 is 15 amino acids long. Germline trimming cut 4 bases from V and 6 bases from J; bases unmatched to any gene: 8. Germline V gives CDR1 SGHRS, CDR2 YFSETQ. The CDR3: CASSLGQGATGEQYF. CDR3 coding DNA: TGCGCCAGCAGCCTGGGACAGGGGGCAACGGGCGAGCAGTACTTC.

The DNA for the CDR3 is TGTGCCTACTTAGACGGGACAGGGATGACTGAAGCTTTCTTT. Translation: CAYLDGTGMTEAFF. V gene TRBV30 combines with J gene TRBJ1-1; 9 positions agree with TRBD1. Germline CDR1 is GTSNPN and CDR2 is SVGIG (reference sequence). This CDR3 is 14 amino acids long. Trimming cost V 7 bases and J 5 bases; bases outside gene matches: 11.

This chain connects TRBV7-2 to TRBJ2-3, with a weak D call TRBD1 (6 bases). Germline values: CDR1 SGHTA, CDR2 FQGNSA. The CDR3 contains 14 residues. Between the trimmed V and J ends, which lost 5 bases and 2 bases, there was a span of 11 bases. The CDR3 coding sequence is TGTGCCAGCAGCCTCGGACAGCCCACAGATACGCAGTATTTT. This translates into CASSLGQPTDTQYF.

This clone showed up just once. This chain links TRBV29-1 with TRBJ2-3, with 8 bases fitting TRBD2. The germline gives CDR1 SQVTM, CDR2 ANQGSEA. Losses at the gene ends were 4 bases for V and 4 bases for J; bases not matched to a gene: 1. This CDR3 contains 12 residues. CDR3 sequence: CSVALAADTQYF. The CDR3, as DNA: TGCAGCGTTGCACTAGCGGCAGATACGCAGTATTTT.

The chain joins TRBV27 to TRBJ2-2; D possibly corresponds to TRBD1 (5 bases). Trimming removed 3 bases from V and 0 bases from J, with 8 bases in between. The CDR3 runs to 15 residues. CDR1 is MNHEY, CDR2 SMNVEV, per germline (reference sequence). CDR3: CASSFRTTNTGELFF. CDR3 nucleotides: TGTGCCAGCAGTTTCCGGACAACGAACACCGGGGAGCTGTTTTTT.

Only one count was recorded for this clone. This chain joins TRBV7-2 and TRBJ2-3; D is unclear. The CDR3 spans 13 residues. The germline CDR1 and CDR2 sequences are SGHTA and FQGNSA. Trimming stripped 1 base from V and 3 bases from J, with 5 bases between. The CDR3 reads CASSLGETDTQYF. CDR3 nucleotide sequence: TGTGCCAGCAGCTTAGGAGAGACAGATACGCAGTATTTT.

The J gene is TRBJ2-2, the V gene TRBV6-4; weak D call: TRBD1 (6 bases). The CDR3 is 14 amino acids. Trimming cost V 6 bases and J 4 bases, with 12 bases left between them. Germline values: CDR1 MRHNA, CDR2 SNTAGT. CDR3 sequence reads: CASRETGPTGELFF. CDR3 DNA: TGTGCCAGCAGGGAGACAGGCCCCACCGGGGAGCTGTTTTTT.

This chain connects TRBV6-5 to TRBJ2-1; 8 bases align to TRBD1. The V segment lost 2 bases and the J segment 9 bases; nucleotides outside the gene matches: 9. This CDR3 is built from 15 residues. Per germline, CDR1 MNHEY and CDR2 SVGAGI. The CDR3, as DNA: TGTGCCAGCAGTTACGGGACAGGTAGCAGGGGTGAGCAGTTCTTC. It is translated as CASSYGTGSRGEQFF.

The chain joins TRBV5-4 to TRBJ2-2; D possibly corresponds to TRBD2 (6 bases). CDR1 is SGHNT, CDR2 YYREEE, per germline (reference sequence). V was clipped by 1 base and J by 7 bases, with 11 bases between them. The CDR3 length is 14 residues. In DNA, the CDR3 is TGTGCCAGCAGCTTGAGGTCGGAGGGCGGGGAGCTGTTTTTT. Translated, it gives CASSLRSEGGELFF.

The rearrangement uses TRBV30 and TRBJ1-2, with D unclear. The CDR3 is made up of 12 amino acids. The ends were cut back, 5 bases at V and 1 base at J, with 8 bases in the middle. The germline gives CDR1 GTSNPN, CDR2 SVGIG (reference sequence). This CDR3 reads CAWGIDNYGYTF. The CDR3 DNA follows: TGTGCCTGGGGTATAGATAACTATGGCTACACCTTC.

This chain uses TRBV7-6 with TRBJ2-7, with 7 bases lining up with TRBD2. Germline V gene data show CDR1 as SGHVS and CDR2 as FNYEAQ. The CDR3 spans 15 residues. The junction had 9 bases not matched to a gene; V was cut back by 5 bases and J by 2 bases. The chain's CDR3 is CASSPLAATPYEQYF. The CDR3 DNA is TGTGCCAGCAGCCCCCTAGCGGCGACACCCTACGAGCAGTACTTC.

This chain joins TRBV2 and TRBJ1-4; D is unresolved. Trimming cost V 1 base and J 4 bases, with 10 bases left between them. Germline assignment: CDR1 SNHLY and CDR2 FYNNEI. CDR3 size: 15 residues. This CDR3 reads CASSEDRTVNEKLFF. In DNA form, the CDR3 reads TGTGCCAGCAGTGAAGATCGGACTGTTAATGAAAAACTGTTTTTT.

The CDR3 DNA reads TGCGCCAGCAGCCAAGGCCCAGGGTACGAGACCCAGTACTTC. Translated, it gives CASSQGPGYETQYF. The chain links TRBV4-1 to TRBJ2-5, with D possibly being TRBD1 (5 bases). Germline CDR1 and CDR2: MGHRA and YSYEKL. The CDR3 has 14 residues. V lost 1 base and J 5 bases, leaving 11 bases between the germline ends.

This clone was picked up one time. This chain joins TRBV5-1 and TRBJ2-5; D is ambiguous. With the DNA end fitting TRBJ2-7 better, the J assignment may be wrong. Germline CDR1 SGHRS, CDR2 YFSETQ. The CDR3 contains 13 residues. DNA of the CDR3: TGCGCCAGCAGAAGAAGCACCTACTACGAGCAGTACTTC. Translated, it gives CASRRSTYYEQYF.

The gene calls are TRBV30 and TRBJ2-2; 11 bases map to TRBD2. The junction had 7 bases not matched to a gene; V was cut back by 0 bases and J by 4 bases. Germline V CDR1 and CDR2: GTSNPN, SVGIG (reference sequence). CDR3 length equals 17 residues. The CDR3 nucleotides read TGTGCCTGGAGTGTGGATAGCGGGAGGGCTAGCACCGGGGAGCTGTTTTTT. This gives the protein CAWSVDSGRASTGELFF.

The chain combines TRBV25-1 with TRBJ1-5; a possible D gene is TRBD1 (6 bases). CDR3 length: 15 amino acids. Trimming shortened V by 7 bases and J by 7 bases, and 20 bases separated the two germline ends. Per the germline V gene, CDR1 is MGHDK and CDR2 is SYGVNS. The CDR3 coding sequence is TGTGCCAGCACCGACGCCCGGGACAAGACCCAGCCCCAGCATTTT. Protein: CASTDARDKTQPQHF.

This clone came up a few times. This chain joins TRBV18 and TRBJ2-5; 12 bases are shared with TRBD2. Germline V lookup: CDR1 KGHSH, CDR2 LQKENI. The CDR3 runs 16 residues. J was trimmed by 0 bases and V by 4 bases; bases with no gene match: 3. The CDR3 DNA reads as TGTGCCAGCTCACTACTAGCGGGAGGTGACCAAGAGACCCAGTACTTC. This sequence encodes CASSLLAGGDQETQYF.

This chain joins TRBV30 and TRBJ2-2, with 8 bases identical to TRBD2. Germline V gene sequence: CDR1 GTSNPN, CDR2 SVGIG (reference sequence). V was pared by 3 bases and J by 5 bases, with 5 bases of the junction left unmatched. This CDR3 contains 14 residues. This CDR3 reads CAWRELAATGELFF. CDR3 DNA sequence: TGTGCCTGGAGAGAACTAGCGGCTACCGGGGAGCTGTTTTTT.

The gene calls are TRBV27 and TRBJ2-1; 12 bases map to TRBD2. The CDR3 contains 17 residues. V lost 8 bases and J lost 0; bases outside the gene matches: 8. In germline, CDR1 is MNHEY, CDR2 SMNVEV (reference sequence). This chain's CDR3 is CASGTSGSRSSYNEQFF. CDR3 DNA sequence: TGTGCCAGCGGGACTAGCGGGTCCCGGAGCTCCTACAATGAGCAGTTCTTC.

The V call is TRBV30, the J call TRBJ2-5; no clear D. From germline, CDR1 is GTSNPN and CDR2 SVGIG (reference sequence). This CDR3 contains 13 residues. Trimming shortened V by 0 bases and J by 5 bases, and 10 bases separated the two germline ends. The CDR3 nucleotides are TGTGCCTGGAGTGTGTGGGCTCGGGAGACCCAGTACTTC. This translates into CAWSVWARETQYF.

The chain uses TRBV4-1 and TRBJ1-5; TRBD1 agrees at 10 bases. Germline V gene lookup returns CDR1 MGHRA and CDR2 YSYEKL. With 3 bases clipped from V and 3 bases from J, the junction kept 11 bases outside the gene matches. The CDR3 loop spans 18 amino acids. DNA for the CDR3: TGCGCCAGCAGCCAGGGAATCCGGGACAGGGGCAACAATCAGCCCCAGCATTTT. As protein: CASSQGIRDRGNNQPQHF.